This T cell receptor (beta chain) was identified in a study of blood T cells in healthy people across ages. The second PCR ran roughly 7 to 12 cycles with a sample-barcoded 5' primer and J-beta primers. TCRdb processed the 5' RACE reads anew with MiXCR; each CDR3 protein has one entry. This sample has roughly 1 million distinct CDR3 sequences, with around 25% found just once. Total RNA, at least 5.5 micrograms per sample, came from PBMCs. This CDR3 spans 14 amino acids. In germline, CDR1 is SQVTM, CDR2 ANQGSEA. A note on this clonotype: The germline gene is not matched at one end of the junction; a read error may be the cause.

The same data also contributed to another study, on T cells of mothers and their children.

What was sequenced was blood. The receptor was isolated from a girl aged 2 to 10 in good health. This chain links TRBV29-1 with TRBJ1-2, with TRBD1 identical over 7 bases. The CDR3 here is CSVELPGQIYRYTF. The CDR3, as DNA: TGCAGCGTTGAACTACCGGGACAGATCTATCGCTACACCTTC.